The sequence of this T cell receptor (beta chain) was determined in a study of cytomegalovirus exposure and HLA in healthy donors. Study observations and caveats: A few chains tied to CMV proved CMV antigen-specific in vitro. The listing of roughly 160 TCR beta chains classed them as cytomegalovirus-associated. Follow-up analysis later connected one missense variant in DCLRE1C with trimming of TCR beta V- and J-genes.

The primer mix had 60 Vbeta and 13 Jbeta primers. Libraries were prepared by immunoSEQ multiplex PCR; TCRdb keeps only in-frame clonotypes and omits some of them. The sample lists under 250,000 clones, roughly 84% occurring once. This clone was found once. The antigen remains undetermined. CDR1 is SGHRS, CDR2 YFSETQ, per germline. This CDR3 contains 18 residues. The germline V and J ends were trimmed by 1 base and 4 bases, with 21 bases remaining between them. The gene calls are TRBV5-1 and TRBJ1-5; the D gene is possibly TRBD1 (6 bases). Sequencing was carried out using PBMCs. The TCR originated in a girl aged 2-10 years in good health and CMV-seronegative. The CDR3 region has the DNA TGCGCCAGCAGCTTGAAGCCAGGGGTCGTGGGCGAGAATCAGCCCCAGCATTTT. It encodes CASSLKPGVVGENQPQHF.